These T cell receptor beta chains were read from a single sample in a study of beta chain features in type 1 diabetes. The data were produced by immunoSEQ multiplex PCR, yet TCRdb's version contains in-frame clones alone and is incomplete. The sample lists around 130,000 clones; 9% were seen once. The sample consisted of central memory CD4+ T cells from blood. The source is a man aged 30 to 45 with type 1 diabetes. CDR3s include the opening cysteine and the closing phenylalanine or tryptophan. Each record gives: J gene, D gene, V gene, clone size, CDR3 DNA, CDR3 protein. A D gene is named only where the DNA matches it firmly. Size is stated for part of the rows, as once, few or many counts, or as a class when the clone is expanded.

>TRBJ2-1|TRBD2|TRBV7-2|-
TGTGCCAGCAGCGCGCGACTAGCGGGGGGCCGCAATGAGCAGTTCTTC
CASSARLAGGRNEQFF
>TRBJ2-3|TRBD2|TRBV29-1|-
TGCAGCTCAACTAGCGGAGGGCCGGGTCTCACAGATACGCAGTATTTT
CSSTSGGPGLTDTQYF
>TRBJ1-6|-|TRBV14|few
TGTGCCAGCAGCCAACAGGGTCCTTCACCCCTCCACTTT
CASSQQGPSPLHF
>TRBJ1-5|-|TRBV19|-
TGTGCCAGTAGTGACAGTTCACGTCAGCCCCAGCATTTT
CASSDSSRQPQHF
>TRBJ2-3|-|TRBV7-3|-
TGTGCCAGCAGCTTTGCAGGGGGCACAGATACGCAGTATTTT
CASSFAGGTDTQYF
>TRBJ1-5|-|TRBV30|-
TGTGCCTGGAGTGTAGTAGCGAACGGGCCCCAGCATTTT
CAWSVVANGPQHF
>TRBJ2-3|-|TRBV28|few
TGTGCCAGCAAGACTTCTAGCACAGATACGCAGTATTTT
CASKTSSTDTQYF
>TRBJ1-1|-|TRBV6-1|-
TGTGCCAGCAGTGCTCAACAGGACCCAAGAACTGAAGCTTTCTTT
CASSAQQDPRTEAFF
>TRBJ2-5|-|TRBV4-1|-
TGCGCCAGCAGCCTACAGGGAGGGCAGACCCAGTACTTC
CASSLQGGQTQYF
>TRBJ1-5|-|TRBV19|-
TGTGCTACGAGGAAGAAGTCCCTAAATAGCAATCAGCCCCAGCATTTT
CATRKKSLNSNQPQHF
>TRBJ2-1|-|TRBV7-3|-
TGTGCCAGCAGCTTAAGCCCCGCGGATGAGCAGTTCTTC
CASSLSPADEQFF
>TRBJ2-4|-|TRBV18|few
TGTGCCAGCTCACCACCTGGGGGGGCCAAAAACATTCAGTACTTC
CASSPPGGAKNIQYF